Presented here are 8 T cell receptor beta chains from one specimen sequenced in a study of blood T cell repertoires in COVID-19. Some clones are missing from TCRdb's copy, which holds only in-frame ones; the method was immunoSEQ multiplex PCR. Here the sample spans under 250,000 clones, around 92% being singletons. Sequencing used peripheral blood. The source of these receptors is a young man with acute or convalescent COVID-19.

The table lists this clone with a count of one. The DNA for the CDR3 is TGTGCCAGCAGCCAAGATGTCGATCGTAGCAGACTCTATGGCTACACCTTC. Protein: CASSQDVDRSRLYGYTF. The chain has TRBV3-1 (or the pseudogene TRBV3-2) and TRBJ1-2; D remains ambiguous. CDR1 and CDR2 (germline): LGHDT, YNNKEL (reference sequence). Trimming cost V 0 bases and J 4 bases, with 18 bases left between them. This CDR3 is built from 17 residues.

This rearrangement joins TRBV20-1 to TRBJ2-3; D call uncertain. Between the trimmed V and J ends, which lost 3 bases and 2 bases, there was a span of 12 bases. Germline assignment: CDR1 DFQATT and CDR2 SNEGSKA (reference sequence). CDR3 length: 14 amino acids. CDR3 sequence: CSASVREVTDTQYF. The CDR3, as DNA: TGCAGTGCTAGTGTCCGCGAGGTCACAGATACGCAGTATTTT.

The chain employs TRBV5-1 and TRBJ1-5, with D unresolved. The ends were cut back, 1 base at V and 3 bases at J, with 11 bases in the middle. The germline CDR1 and CDR2 sequences are SGHRS and YFSETQ. The CDR3 extends over 15 amino acids. CDR3 in amino acids: CASSLSGESNQPQHF. The CDR3 DNA reads TGCGCCAGCAGCTTGAGTGGGGAGTCCAATCAGCCCCAGCATTTT.

The gene calls are TRBV6-1 and TRBJ2-2, with TRBD1 identical over 9 bases. The CDR3 consists of 16 residues. With V trimmed by 4 bases and J by 4 bases, 7 bases remained unmatched. CDR1 is MNHNS and CDR2 is SASEGT in the germline V gene. CDR3 loop: CASSAWGTGTTGELFF. CDR3 in DNA: TGTGCCAGCAGTGCATGGGGGACAGGGACCACCGGGGAGCTGTTTTTT.

This chain links TRBV3-1 (or the pseudogene TRBV3-2) with TRBJ2-3; 7 bases line up with TRBD2. Germline lookup yields CDR1 LGHDT and CDR2 YNNKEL (reference sequence). Trimming removed 5 bases from V and 5 bases from J; junction bases left unmatched: 10. There are 15 residues in the CDR3. CDR3 nucleotide sequence: TGTGCCAGCAGCTTGGCGGCGGGAGAAGTAGATACGCAGTATTTT. The encoded protein is CASSLAAGEVDTQYF.

The CDR3 bases are TGTGCCAGCAGACTCGCCCCCTCGGCCGGGACTACCTCCTACGAGCAGTACTTC. Amino acid sequence: CASRLAPSAGTTSYEQYF. The chain uses TRBV5-4 and TRBJ2-7; 7 nucleotides align to TRBD2. The germline V gene encodes CDR1 SGHNT and CDR2 YYREEE (reference sequence). V shed 5 bases and J 0 bases; nucleotides not matched to a gene: 17. The CDR3 has 18 amino acids.

On this clone: Germline and junction disagree at one end, which may indicate a read error. The CDR3: CASSQGRDSRF. For the CDR3, the DNA is TGTGCCAGCAGCCAAGGACGGGACAGTCGCTTC. The V gene is TRBV14, the J gene TRBJ2-7; 7 nucleotides agree with TRBD1. CDR3 length: 11 residues. The germline gives CDR1 SGHDN, CDR2 FVKESK. Complete variable domain (other parts from reference TRBV14 and TRBJ2-7): EAGVTQFPSHSVIEKGQTVTLRCDPISGHDNLYWYRRVMGKEIKFLLHFVKESKQDESGMPNNRFLAERTGGTYSTLKVQPAELEDSGVYFCASSQGRDSRFGPGTRLTVT.

The CDR3 DNA is TGTGCCAGCAGCGGGGGACTAGCGGGAGCCTATGAGCAGTTCTTC. The encoded protein is CASSGGLAGAYEQFF. This sequence joins TRBV7-2 and TRBJ2-1, with TRBD2 identical over 14 bases. V shed 5 bases, J shed 8 bases, and the junction held 5 bases outside the gene matches. The germline gives CDR1 SGHTA, CDR2 FQGNSA. The CDR3 extends over 15 amino acids.